This TCR beta chain was sequenced in a study of regulatory T cells in long-lasting Graves disease (dated by TCRdb to the early 2020s). Broadly, across the study: In the newly diagnosed Graves' disease group, patients had been taking antithyroid drugs for less than 3 months. A total of roughly 35 samples were covered by TCR sequencing, comprising roughly 13 persistent and approximately 20 newly diagnosed Graves' disease patients. Patients with persistent Graves' disease were compared with patients with newly diagnosed Graves' disease using TCR sequencing and RNA sequencing of peripheral blood. The study was conducted in China and was registered as a clinical trial.

V is trimmed back by 4 bases and J by 13 bases, and the junction contains 13 bases that no gene match accounts for. The CDR3 sequence holds 15 residues, the cysteine and phenylalanine included. Only the CDR3 part of the read is kept: 45 bases, read in frame from the first base. Looking up the germline V gene yields CDR1 MNHNS and CDR2 SASEGT. Library method: multiplex PCR. Sequencer: Illumina HiSeq 4000. To build TCR beta libraries, CDR3 regions were amplified by Arm-PCR using iRepertoire HTBI primers. Before sequencing, the PCR products went through gel purification. The source study handled its data this way. A total of fewer than 80 TRBV and 14 TRBJ segments were identified across samples and were used for gene usage analysis of CDR3 amino acid clonotypes. COPE and FqMerger were used to merge the filtered high-quality paired reads into contigs. BLAST was used to align contigs to IMGT TRBV, TRBD and TRBJ reference genes, with CDR3 defined following IMGT. Any clonotype with a frequency above 0.1% was counted as a highly expanded clone. Shannon entropy served as the measure of repertoire diversity, while the Gini coefficient captured V-J evenness. Clonotypes shared by more than one individual were considered public. TCRdb reprocessed the public reads (quality trimming at Q25 with fastp, clone calling with MiXCR) and kept in-frame beta chains. Rows are unified per CDR3 protein, each entry keeping the most common DNA and genes. These V and J calls derive from TCRdb rather than the authors' analysis. In this sample the table shows 250,000 to 300,000 distinct CDR3 sequences, 15% to 20% of which occur a single time. Roughly 15% of the sample is in the top ten clones.

Here is what the overall study found, with its caveats: Compared with newly diagnosed patients, patients with persistent Graves' disease had lower TCR Shannon entropy and fewer highly expanded clones, which suggests clonal expansion. The small sample size was acknowledged by the authors as a limitation that may reduce accuracy. The study examined only peripheral blood because the primary lesion, thyroid tissue, could not be accessed. Sequencing and analysis were restricted to the TCR beta chain. Persistent disease showed preferential use of TRBV28, TRBJ1-2 and TRBJ2-5, whereas newly diagnosed disease favored TRBV20-1 and TRBJ2-1. Patients with persistent disease shared more public clonotypes (roughly 2,900) than newly diagnosed patients did (approximately 990).

What this sample's time point label stands for: newly diagnosed GD, antithyroid drugs for less than 3 months. For both TCR sequencing and RNA sequencing, RNA was extracted from PBMCs using TRIzol. Graves' disease was diagnosed according to American Thyroid Association guidelines. Patients were recruited from an endocrinology department in Xi'an, China. Each patient gave roughly 10 milliliters of peripheral blood, collected in an EDTA anticoagulant tube. Ficoll Paque Plus density gradient separation was used to isolate PBMCs, and no further T cell sorting was performed. An Agilent 2100 Bioanalyzer and agarose gel were used to check RNA quality, while a NanoDrop 2000 measured RNA concentration. In regard to this clonotype: This receptor's antigen is unknown. No much larger clonotype is one base removed from it; base qualities were not supplied.

The same data also contributed to another study, on T cells in Graves' hyperthyroidism and ophthalmopathy. Reported in the second study: Graves' hyperthyroidism was defined as stable when no progression to ophthalmopathy occurred over 18 months of follow-up. Hyperthyroidism patients were newly diagnosed, with disease duration under 2 months, and aged 18 to 65 years. Patients with uncontrolled infections, other autoimmune diseases, pregnancy or lactation were excluded. Diagnoses were based on clinical symptoms, serum thyroxine and TRAb, thyroid ultrasound and orbital computed tomography. For the first round of RT-PCR on the TCR CDR3, the HTBI primer set was used together with the Qiagen OneStep RT-PCR kit. Most expanded thyroid clonotypes (frequency above 0.001) were also found in blood, which suggests that blood repertoires may mirror thyroid immune responses. A model built on a 13 V-J signature distinguished ophthalmopathy from stable hyperthyroidism, reaching around 87% sensitivity and approximately 81% specificity in cross-validation and 80%/75% in testing. In validation, the model predicted progression to ophthalmopathy with about 71% sensitivity and around 72% specificity, a median of 6.5 months before onset. A discovery cohort of around 98 patients, 43 with Graves' ophthalmopathy and approximately 60 with stable Graves' hyperthyroidism, was used to find distinguishing TCR V-J signatures. Prospective prediction of ophthalmopathy was tested in an independent validation cohort of fewer than 20 hyperthyroidism patients and roughly 16 patients who later progressed to ophthalmopathy. For training and testing, the roughly 93 patients in the discovery cohort were randomly divided in a 7:3 ratio. The study also compared thyroid tissue and blood T-cell repertoires from several Graves' hyperthyroidism patients. Following sampling, methimazole starting at 30 mg daily was given to hyperthyroidism patients, and high-dose intravenous methylprednisolone was given to ophthalmopathy patients. A second multiplex PCR round built the libraries, followed by size selection and purification. Sequencing of the libraries was done on an Illumina HiSeq2000 using paired-end 100 bp reads. SOAPnuke was used to process the raw data, throwing out any read that contained adapters or uncalled bases, had a mean Phred below 15, or lacked an exact constant-primer or identifier match. High-quality paired reads were merged with COPE v1.2.5, and unique nucleotide sequences were defined as clonotypes. MiTCR v1.1 was used to align the clonotypes against IMGT TRBV, TRBD and TRBJ reference segments. Analysis was restricted to V-J combinations with a frequency above 0.0001, which covered roughly 99% of repertoires. The TCS score was defined as F50 (clonal expansion) divided by E x V (chaos), with BLOSUM62-based TCRdist calculated between CDR3 peptides within each V-J. Welch's t-statistics and random forest reduced roughly 500 V-J features to under 15, which were used in a naive Bayes classifier (R e1071). No statistical method was used to fix the sample size in advance, and group allocation was not hidden from the investigators. According to the paper, TCR Vbeta CDR3 sequencing was carried out on over 130 peripheral blood samples, which came from 40 to 45 ophthalmopathy, under 85 hyperthyroidism and approximately 17 progressor patients.

The chain is assembled from TRBV6-1 and TRBJ2-1, with 10 bases matching TRBD1. The input for sequencing was peripheral blood mononuclear cells (PBMCs), taken at new diagnosis, from a patient treated with antithyroid drugs. The TCR sequence derives from a woman aged 25 to 39 with Graves disease. Donor details come from another sample of the same person, matched by shared clones. The encoded CDR3 is CASSVTGGRKETQFF. The nucleotide sequence is given as TGTGCCAGCAGTGTGACAGGGGGCAGGAAAGAGACCCAGTTCTTC.